Listed below are T cell receptor beta chains from one sample, sequenced in a study of cytomegalovirus exposure and HLA in healthy donors. Measured with immunoSEQ multiplex PCR; TCRdb has only the in-frame clones, and not every one. Of around 140,000 clones listed, approximately 80% are singletons. The specimen was PBMCs. The receptors stem from a male donor in good health and CMV-seronegative. Both conserved end residues are part of each CDR3. A D gene is named only where the DNA matches it firmly. Where a row states a size, it is once, few, many or the class of an expanded clone; other rows omit it.

D gene | J gene | clone size | V gene | CDR3 protein | CDR3 DNA
. | TRBJ2-7 | . | TRBV7-9 | CASSLAPRHRPGEQYF | TGTGCCAGCAGCTTAGCCCCGAGACACAGGCCCGGCGAGCAGTACTTC
TRBD1 | TRBJ1-1 | once | TRBV27 | CASRPGTGWNTEAFF | TGTGCCAGCAGACCCGGGACAGGGTGGAACACTGAAGCTTTCTTT
. | TRBJ2-2 | . | TRBV27 | CASSLFGGNTGELFF | TGTGCCAGCAGTTTATTCGGGGGGAACACCGGGGAGCTGTTTTTT
TRBD2 | TRBJ2-3 | . | TRBV11-2 | CASSLSSGGKDTQYF | TGTGCCAGCAGCTTATCTAGCGGGGGTAAGGATACGCAGTATTTT
. | TRBJ2-7 | . | TRBV7-9 | CASSLAMAGSYEQYF | TGTGCCAGCAGCTTAGCGATGGCAGGTTCCTACGAGCAGTACTTC
. | TRBJ2-1 | . | TRBV19 | CASSIDREAYNEQFF | TGTGCCAGTAGTATAGACAGGGAGGCCTACAATGAGCAGTTCTTC
. | TRBJ2-1 | few | TRBV27 | CASSPTWSSYNEQFF | TGTGCCAGCAGTCCTACCTGGAGCTCCTACAATGAGCAGTTCTTC
. | TRBJ2-3 | . | TRBV5-1 | CASSLGLSGTDTQYF | TGCGCCAGCAGCTTGGGCCTATCTGGCACAGATACGCAGTATTTT
. | TRBJ2-1 | . | TRBV4-1 | CASSNPGFYNEQFF | TGCGCCAGCAGCAACCCGGGTTTCTACAATGAGCAGTTCTTC
. | TRBJ2-2 | . | TRBV18 | CASSPPNRATGELFF | TGTGCCAGCTCACCACCGAACAGGGCAACCGGGGAGCTGTTTTTT
. | TRBJ2-7 | . | TRBV18 | CASSPRVYEQYF | TGTGCCAGCTCACCGCGGGTCTACGAGCAGTACTTC
TRBD2 | TRBJ2-1 | once | TRBV6-6 | CASSYRGDYNEQFF | TGTGCCAGCAGTTACCGGGGGGATTACAATGAGCAGTTCTTC
TRBD1 | TRBJ2-1 | . | TRBV5-1 | CASSLQGVGYNEQFF | TGCGCCAGCAGCTTGCAGGGGGTGGGATACAATGAGCAGTTCTTC
TRBD2 | TRBJ2-1 | . | TRBV10-3 | CAISDSGSSYNEQFF | TGTGCCATCAGTGATAGCGGGAGCTCCTACAATGAGCAGTTCTTC
. | TRBJ2-6 | once | TRBV5-1 | CASSYTGTGANVLTF | TGCGCCAGCAGCTATACAGGGACTGGGGCCAACGTCCTGACTTTC
TRBD2 | TRBJ2-7 | . | TRBV4-3 | CASSQAGGGYEQYF | TGCGCCAGCAGCCAAGCGGGGGGTGGGTACGAGCAGTACTTC
TRBD2 | TRBJ2-1 | . | TRBV5-4 | CASSLGRGITYNEQFF | TGTGCCAGCAGCTTGGGGCGGGGGATAACCTACAATGAGCAGTTCTTC
TRBD2 | TRBJ2-5 | . | TRBV7-2 | CASSLARSGNQYF | TGTGCCAGCAGCTTAGCTCGAAGCGGGAACCAGTACTTC
. | TRBJ2-2 | . | TRBV5-1 | CASSWGGRATGELFF | TGCGCCAGCAGCTGGGGGGGGCGAGCCACCGGGGAGCTGTTTTTT
TRBD2 | TRBJ2-1 | few | TRBV9 | CASSTTSGGAWEQFF | TGTGCCAGCAGCACAACTAGCGGGGGGGCTTGGGAGCAGTTCTTC
TRBD1 | TRBJ2-7 | . | TRBV27 | CASRQGKFYEQYF | TGTGCCAGCAGACAGGGGAAATTTTACGAGCAGTACTTC
. | TRBJ1-4 | . | TRBV19 | CASKGDTDEKLFF | TGTGCCAGTAAAGGGGACACAGATGAAAAACTGTTTTTT
. | TRBJ1-2 | . | TRBV7-9 | CASSMAGSADGYTF | TGTGCCAGCAGCATGGCGGGGTCAGCCGATGGCTACACCTTC
. | TRBJ2-1 | . | TRBV7-7 | CASSRRDTLDEQFF | TGTGCTAGCAGCAGGAGGGATACCCTGGATGAGCAGTTCTTC
. | TRBJ2-3 | . | TRBV29-1 | CSVEDLWPPGSTDTQYF | TGCAGCGTTGAAGATTTATGGCCCCCGGGGAGCACAGATACGCAGTATTTT
. | TRBJ2-5 | . | TRBV19 | CASSLSGMETQYF | TGTGCCAGTAGCCTCTCAGGGATGGAGACCCAGTACTTC
. | TRBJ2-2 | few | TRBV7-3 | CASSLDRRNTGELFF | TGTGCCAGCAGCTTAGACAGACGGAACACCGGGGAGCTGTTTTTT
. | TRBJ2-7 | few | TRBV25-1 | CASSEVQRYEQYF | TGTGCCAGCAGTGAAGTCCAGCGCTACGAGCAGTACTTC
. | TRBJ2-1 | . | TRBV27 | CASRRGKGISEQFF | TGTGCCAGCAGGAGGGGGAAAGGTATTAGTGAGCAGTTCTTC
. | TRBJ1-1 | . | TRBV12-2 | CASRLEQGEAFF | TGTGCAAGTCGCTTAGAGCAGGGGGAAGCTTTCTTT
TRBD1 | TRBJ2-7 | . | TRBV27 | CASSLSGRGQKEQYF | TGTGCCAGCAGTTTATCGGGCAGGGGGCAAAAAGAGCAGTACTTC
TRBD2 | TRBJ2-7 | . | TRBV9 | CASSVNPSGAYEQYF | TGTGCCAGCAGCGTGAACCCCAGCGGGGCATACGAGCAGTACTTC
. | TRBJ2-7 | . | TRBV7-9 | CSSSLTGEQYF | TGTTCCAGCAGCTTAACAGGCGAGCAGTACTTC
. | TRBJ2-7 | . | TRBV5-4 | CASSPPPPEYEQYF | TGTGCCAGCAGCCCCCCGCCCCCCGAGTACGAGCAGTACTTC
. | TRBJ1-5 | . | TRBV19 | CASSITGDQPQHF | TGTGCCAGTAGTATAACGGGGGATCAGCCCCAGCATTTT
TRBD1 | TRBJ2-7 | . | TRBV4-1 | CASSQTNTGGISYEQYF | TGCGCCAGCAGCCAAACCAACACAGGGGGCATTTCCTACGAGCAGTACTTC
TRBD2 | TRBJ2-1 | once | TRBV7-7 | CASSLLAGGKNEQFF | TGTGCTAGCAGCCTTCTAGCGGGGGGTAAGAATGAGCAGTTCTTC
. | TRBJ2-3 | . | TRBV14 | CASNLLAGTQYF | TGTGCCAGCAACCTACTAGCAGGCACGCAGTATTTT
TRBD1 | TRBJ1-1 | . | TRBV5-4 | CASSVDRDRGTEAFF | TGTGCCAGCAGCGTGGACCGGGACAGGGGAACTGAAGCTTTCTTT
TRBD1 | TRBJ2-5 | . | TRBV4-1 | CASSQDGAGGEETQYF | TGCGCCAGCAGCCAAGATGGGGCAGGGGGAGAAGAGACCCAGTACTTC
. | TRBJ2-2 | few | TRBV6-6 | CASSFPRGELFF | TGTGCCAGCAGCTTTCCTCGCGGGGAGCTGTTTTTT
. | TRBJ1-1 | . | TRBV6-5 | CASTDTLWDTEAFF | TGTGCCAGCACGGACACTCTATGGGACACTGAAGCTTTCTTT
TRBD2 | TRBJ2-3 | . | TRBV15 | CATSRRIGGAGADTQYF | TGTGCCACCAGCAGACGGATCGGGGGGGCGGGGGCAGATACGCAGTATTTT